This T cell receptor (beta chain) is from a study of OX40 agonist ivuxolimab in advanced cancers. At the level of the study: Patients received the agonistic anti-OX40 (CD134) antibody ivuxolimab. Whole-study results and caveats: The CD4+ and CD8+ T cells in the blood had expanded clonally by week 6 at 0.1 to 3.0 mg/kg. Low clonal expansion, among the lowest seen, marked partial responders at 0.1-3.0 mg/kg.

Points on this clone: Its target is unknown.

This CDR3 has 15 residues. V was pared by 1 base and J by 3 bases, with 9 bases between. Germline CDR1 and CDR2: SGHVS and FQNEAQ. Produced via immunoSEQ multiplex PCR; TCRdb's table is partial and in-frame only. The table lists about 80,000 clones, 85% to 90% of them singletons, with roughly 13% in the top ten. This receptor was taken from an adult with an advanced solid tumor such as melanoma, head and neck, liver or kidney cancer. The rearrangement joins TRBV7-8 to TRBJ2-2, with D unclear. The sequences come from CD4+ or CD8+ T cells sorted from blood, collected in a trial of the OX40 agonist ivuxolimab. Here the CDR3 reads CASSLDPPYTGELFF. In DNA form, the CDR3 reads TGTGCCAGCAGCTTAGACCCCCCCTACACCGGGGAGCTGTTTTTT.